This T cell receptor (beta chain) derives from a study of response to subunit inactivated influenza vaccine. TCRdb re-analysed the RT-PCR reads in MiXCR, keeping a single row per CDR3 protein. The data hold 600,000 to 850,000 distinct CDR3 sequences, with around 15% observed a single time. Turning to this clonotype: What it recognizes is unknown.

CDR1 LGHNA and CDR2 YNFKEQ come from the germline V gene. Trimming took 3 bases from V and 8 from J; bases not matched to a gene: 8. The CDR3 contains 14 residues. Study-wide results and limits: The authors put forward the suggestion that each seasonal influenza vaccination may bring in only a limited number of new T cells.

The chain combines TRBV4-2 with TRBJ1-2, with 8 bases that match TRBD1. The starting material was PBMCs from blood, obtained less than 15 days before vaccination. This clonotype was sampled from a man between 45 and 60 years old who received an inactivated influenza vaccine. The CDR3 DNA follows: TGTGCCAGCAGCCAGACAGGGGATCACGGAGGCTACACCTTC. Translated: CASSQTGDHGGYTF.